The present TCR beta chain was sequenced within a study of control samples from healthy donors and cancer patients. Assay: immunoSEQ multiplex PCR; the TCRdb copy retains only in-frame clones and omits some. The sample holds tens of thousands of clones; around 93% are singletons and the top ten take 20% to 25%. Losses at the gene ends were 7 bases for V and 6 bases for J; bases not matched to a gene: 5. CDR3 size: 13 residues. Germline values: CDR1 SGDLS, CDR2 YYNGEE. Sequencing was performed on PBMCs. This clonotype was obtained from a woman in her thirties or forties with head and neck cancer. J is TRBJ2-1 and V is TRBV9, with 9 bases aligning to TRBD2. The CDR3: CASGTSTSNEQFF. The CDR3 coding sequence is TGTGCCAGCGGGACTAGCACCTCCAATGAGCAGTTCTTC.